This T cell receptor beta chain appears in the sequencing data of a study of post-analysis software for immune sequencing data. The study, taken as a whole, reports: With TRBV5-6, TRBV5-1 and TRBV20-1 included, about five TRBV segments were more frequent in patients than in controls.

Trimming removed 7 bases from V and 2 bases from J, with 3 bases in between. The CDR3 runs to 10 residues. The germline V gene has CDR1 ENHRY and CDR2 SYGVKD. For this clonotype: What it recognizes is unknown.

The TCR beta cDNA libraries contained unique molecular identifiers. Roughly 500,000 cDNA molecules were obtained per 1 to 10 million input T cells. One entry per CDR3 protein, called by TCRdb with MiXCR from the PCR reads. The table shows 150,000 to 200,000 distinct CDR3 sequences, with about 37% occurring only once. The TCR originated in a girl aged 10-17 years with multiple sclerosis. The chain carries TRBV10-3 and TRBJ2-7; no definite D call. The material was blood, obtained after autologous hematopoietic stem cell transplantation. CDR3 residues: CAITPYEQYF. In DNA, the CDR3 is TGTGCCATCACTCCCTACGAGCAGTACTTC.